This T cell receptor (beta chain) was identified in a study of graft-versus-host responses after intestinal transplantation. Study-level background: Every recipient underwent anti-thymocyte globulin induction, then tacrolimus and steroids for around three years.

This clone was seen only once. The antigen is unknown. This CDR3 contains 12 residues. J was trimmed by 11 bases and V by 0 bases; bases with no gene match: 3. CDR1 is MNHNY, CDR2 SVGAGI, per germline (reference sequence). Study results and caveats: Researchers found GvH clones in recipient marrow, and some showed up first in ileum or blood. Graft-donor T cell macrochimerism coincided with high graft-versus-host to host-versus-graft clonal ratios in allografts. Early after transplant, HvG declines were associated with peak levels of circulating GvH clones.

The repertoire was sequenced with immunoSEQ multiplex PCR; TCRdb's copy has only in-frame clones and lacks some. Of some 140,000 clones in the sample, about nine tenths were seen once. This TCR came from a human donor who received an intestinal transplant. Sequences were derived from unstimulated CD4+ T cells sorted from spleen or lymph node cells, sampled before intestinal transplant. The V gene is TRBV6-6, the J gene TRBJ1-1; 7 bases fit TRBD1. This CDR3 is CASSYSRGGAFF. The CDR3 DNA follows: TGTGCCAGCAGTTACTCGAGAGGGGGCGCTTTCTTT.